Listed here are 11 T cell receptor beta chains from one sample, sequenced in a study of T-cell memory formation after mild COVID-19 (dated by TCRdb to the early 2020s). Library method: 5' RACE. Reads for this sample came from an Illumina NovaSeq 6000. The public reads were run again by TCRdb, first through fastp at Q25 and then through MiXCR, and only productive beta chains were kept. Each CDR3 protein appears once, grouped with its most common genes and DNA. This sample gives 250,000 to 300,000 distinct CDR3 sequences in total; approximately 7.6% of them show up just once. The ten largest account for 20% to 25% of the sample. Source material: PBMCs or a T cell subset sorted from them (not recorded which). Receptors were obtained from a man younger than 35 who had mild COVID-19 (a few samples of this study predate the infection). The sample titles of this study are shuffled in the database, so cell type and time point are left out; the donor was told from shared clones.

Worth noting for this clonotype: The junction differs from germline at one of its ends, possibly a read error. The rearrangement uses TRBV7-2 and TRBJ1-4; no clear D gene. CDR1 is SGHTA, CDR2 FQGNSA, per germline. This CDR3 contains 16 residues. The CDR3 sequence: CASSFVSFPSKEKLFF. The CDR3 nucleotides are TGTGCCAGCAGCTTCGTCAGTTTCCCCTCTAAGGAAAAACTGTTTTTT.

This clonotype was found a few times. The V gene is TRBV6-2 or TRBV6-3, the J gene TRBJ2-7; D unresolved. V dropped 7 bases and J dropped 3 bases, with 13 bases sitting between them. Germline loops: CDR1 MNHEY, CDR2 SVGEGT. This CDR3 comprises 13 residues. Here the CDR3 reads CASKGMPVYEQYF. Here the CDR3 DNA reads TGTGCCAGCAAAGGGATGCCGGTCTACGAGCAGTACTTC.

This clonotype was counted a few times. The V and J genes are TRBV9 and TRBJ2-2; 8 bases match TRBD2. The ends lost 0 bases at V and 0 bases at J; junction bases unmatched: 4. CDR1 is SGDLS, CDR2 YYNGEE, per germline. The CDR3 sequence is 17 residues long. The CDR3 spells CASSVVSGTTNTGELFF. Here the CDR3 DNA reads TGTGCCAGCAGCGTAGTTAGCGGGACAACGAACACCGGGGAGCTGTTTTTT.

This clonotype was seen a few times. This CDR3 is CSVDPGNMNTEAFF. The CDR3 nucleotides are TGCAGCGTTGATCCGGGGAACATGAACACTGAAGCTTTCTTT. The chain carries TRBV29-1 and TRBJ1-1, with no clear D. Per the germline V gene, CDR1 is SQVTM and CDR2 is ANQGSEA. This CDR3 has 14 amino acids. The germline V and J ends were trimmed by 3 bases and 0 bases, with 11 bases remaining between them. Supplemented by reference TRBV29-1 and TRBJ1-1, the full variable domain reads SAVISQKPSRDICQRGTSLTIQCQVDSQVTMMFWYRQQPGQSLTLIATANQGSEATYESGFVIDKFPISRPNLTFSTLTVSNMSPEDSSIYLCSVDPGNMNTEAFFGQGTRLTVV.

Only a few counts were recorded for this clonotype. This rearrangement joins TRBV7-2 to TRBJ1-4, with D hard to call. The CDR3 has 15 amino acids. V gave up 0 bases and J gave up 5 bases, with 10 bases separating them. CDR1 is SGHTA and CDR2 is FQGNSA in the germline V gene. Here the CDR3 reads CASSLAWQPNEKLFF. The CDR3 coding sequence is TGTGCCAGCAGCTTAGCATGGCAGCCGAATGAAAAACTGTTTTTT.

There are a few counts of this clonotype. This chain connects TRBV27 to TRBJ2-7; D is unclear. With 2 bases removed from V and 4 bases from J, the gap between germline ends came to 12 bases. Germline CDR1 reads MNHEY; CDR2 reads SMNVEV (reference sequence). The CDR3 totals 14 residues. The CDR3 DNA sequence: TGTGCCAGCAGTTTAAGGGCAGGTTCTTACGAGCAGTACGTC. Translated: CASSLRAGSYEQYV.

This clonotype was counted ten times or more. The rearrangement uses TRBV7-9 and TRBJ2-3; D ambiguous. CDR1 and CDR2 (germline): SEHNR, FQNEAQ (reference sequence). CDR3 length equals 13 residues. Trimming stripped 5 bases from V and 1 base from J, with 7 bases between. CDR3 in amino acids: CASSRPGTDTQYF. Written as DNA, the CDR3 is TGTGCCAGCAGCCGACCCGGCACAGATACGCAGTATTTT.

This clonotype was seen more than once but under ten times. The genes are TRBV20-1 and TRBJ2-3; a weak D match, TRBD2 (6 bases). The germline V and J ends were trimmed by 4 bases and 2 bases, with 19 bases remaining between them. Germline CDR1 reads DFQATT; CDR2 reads SNEGSKA (reference sequence). The CDR3 is 16 residues long. This CDR3 reads CSAIKASGSFTDTQYF. In nucleotides, the CDR3 is TGCAGTGCTATCAAGGCCAGCGGGTCTTTCACAGATACGCAGTATTTT.

This clonotype was seen a few times. The chain combines TRBV4-1 with TRBJ2-2; D not resolved. CDR1 and CDR2 from the germline V gene are MGHRA and YSYEKL. This CDR3 has 16 residues. The V and J ends lost 1 base and 2 bases respectively, with 11 bases between them. For the CDR3, the DNA is TGCGCCAGCAGCCAAGGAGAAGGGCCTAACACCGGGGAGCTGTTTTTT. Its protein product is CASSQGEGPNTGELFF.

The genes are TRBV7-9 and TRBJ2-7, with D unresolved. Germline CDR1 is SEHNR and CDR2 is FQNEAQ (reference sequence). The CDR3 contains 16 residues. V lost 1 base, J lost 2 bases, and 15 bases lay in between. DNA of the CDR3: TGTGCCAGCAGCTTAGGCCCCGACCCCCTCACCTACGAGCAGTACGTC. Translated: CASSLGPDPLTYEQYV.

V gene TRBV20-1 combines with J gene TRBJ2-1; TRBD2 aligns across 9 bases. Germline values: CDR1 DFQATT, CDR2 SNEGSKA (reference sequence). This CDR3 comprises 16 residues. The CDR3 reads CSASRGRGGATHEQFF. As DNA, the CDR3 is TGCAGCGCCTCGAGAGGGCGGGGGGGCGCGACCCATGAGCAGTTCTTC.